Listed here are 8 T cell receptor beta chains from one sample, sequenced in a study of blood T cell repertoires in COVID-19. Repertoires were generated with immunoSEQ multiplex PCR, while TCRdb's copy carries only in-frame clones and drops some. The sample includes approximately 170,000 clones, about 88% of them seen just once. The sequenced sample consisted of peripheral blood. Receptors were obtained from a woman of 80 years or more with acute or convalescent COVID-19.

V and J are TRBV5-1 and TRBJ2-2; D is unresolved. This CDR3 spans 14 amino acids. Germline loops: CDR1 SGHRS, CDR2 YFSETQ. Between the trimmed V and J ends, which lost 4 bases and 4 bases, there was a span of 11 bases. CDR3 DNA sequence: TGCGCCAGCAGCCCCCCCGTAGCCACCGGGGAGCTGTTTTTT. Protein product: CASSPPVATGELFF.

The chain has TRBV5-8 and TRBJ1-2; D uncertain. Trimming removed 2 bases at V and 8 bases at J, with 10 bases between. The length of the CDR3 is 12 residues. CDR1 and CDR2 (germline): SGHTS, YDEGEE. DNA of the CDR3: TGTGCCAGCAGCTTTACAGCTTCGGGCTACACCTTC. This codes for CASSFTASGYTF.

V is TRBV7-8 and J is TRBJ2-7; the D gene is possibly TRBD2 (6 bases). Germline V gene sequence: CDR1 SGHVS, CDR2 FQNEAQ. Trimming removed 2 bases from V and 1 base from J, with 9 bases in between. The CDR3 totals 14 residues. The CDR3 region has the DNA TGTGCCAGCAGCTTATTGGCGGGGTCCTACGAGCAGTACTTC. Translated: CASSLLAGSYEQYF. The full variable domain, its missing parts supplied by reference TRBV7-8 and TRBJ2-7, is GAGVSQSPRYKVAKRGQDVALRCDPISGHVSLFWYQQALGQGPEFLTYFQNEAQLDKSGLPSDRFFAERPEGSVSTLKIQRTQQEDSAVYLCASSLLAGSYEQYFGPGTRLTVT.

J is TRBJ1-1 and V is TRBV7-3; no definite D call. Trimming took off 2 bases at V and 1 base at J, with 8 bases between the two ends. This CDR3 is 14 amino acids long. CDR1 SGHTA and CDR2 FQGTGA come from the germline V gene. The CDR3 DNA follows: TGTGCCAGCAGCTTAGGAGGGAGGAACACTGAAGCTTTCTTT. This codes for CASSLGGRNTEAFF.

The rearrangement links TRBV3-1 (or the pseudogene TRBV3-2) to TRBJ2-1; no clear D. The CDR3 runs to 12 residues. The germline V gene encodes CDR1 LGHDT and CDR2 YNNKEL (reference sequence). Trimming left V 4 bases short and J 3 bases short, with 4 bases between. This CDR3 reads CASSPYYNEQFF. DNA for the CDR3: TGTGCCAGCAGCCCCTACTACAATGAGCAGTTCTTC.

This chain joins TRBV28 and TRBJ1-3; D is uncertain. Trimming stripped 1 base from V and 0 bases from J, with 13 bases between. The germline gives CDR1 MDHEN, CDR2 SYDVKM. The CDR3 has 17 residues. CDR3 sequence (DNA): TGTGCCAGCAGTTTATTCTCCCAGGTCCACTCTGGAAACACCATATATTTT. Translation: CASSLFSQVHSGNTIYF.

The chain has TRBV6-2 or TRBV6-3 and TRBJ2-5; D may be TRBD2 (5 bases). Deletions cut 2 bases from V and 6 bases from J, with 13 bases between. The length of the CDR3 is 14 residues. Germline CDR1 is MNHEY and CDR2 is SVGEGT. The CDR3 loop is CASSYPPGMKTQYF. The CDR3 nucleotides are TGTGCCAGCAGTTACCCCCCCGGGATGAAGACCCAGTACTTC.

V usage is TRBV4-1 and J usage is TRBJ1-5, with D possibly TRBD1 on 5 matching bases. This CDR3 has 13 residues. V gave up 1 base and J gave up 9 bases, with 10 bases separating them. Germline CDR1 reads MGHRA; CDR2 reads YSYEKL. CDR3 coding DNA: TGCGCCAGCAGCCAAGGGGGCTTCTGGCCCCAGCATTTT. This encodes CASSQGGFWPQHF.